This entry lists 25 T cell receptor beta chains sequenced from one sample in a study of T cell repertoires in cytomegalovirus infection. TCRdb processed the reads anew with MiXCR; each CDR3 protein has one entry. Of about 150,000 distinct CDR3 sequences listed, around a quarter were seen once; the top ten hold approximately 10%. The sample comprised PBMCs. These receptors all come from a human donor in good health (CMV status not recorded). Some clones in this sample may be carry-over from other donors' samples.

This clonotype was counted only a few times. The V call is TRBV28, the J call TRBJ2-6, with D maybe TRBD1 (6 bases). In germline, CDR1 is MDHEN, CDR2 SYDVKM. The CDR3 contains 20 residues. V was shortened by 5 bases and J by 0 bases, with 23 bases between the two germline ends. The CDR3 coding sequence is TGTGCCAGCAGTCCCTCGACAGGCAGGGAAACTCTCTCTGGGGCCAACGTCCTGACTTTC. Its protein product is CASSPSTGRETLSGANVLTF.

This clonotype has more than one count but fewer than ten. The J gene is TRBJ2-6, the V gene TRBV12-3 or TRBV12-4; unclear D gene. V shed 4 bases and J shed 7 bases, with 14 bases lying between them. The CDR3 is 15 residues long. The CDR3 here is CASSSAVNKANVLTF. CDR3 in DNA: TGTGCCAGCAGTTCCGCCGTTAATAAAGCCAACGTCCTGACTTTC.

This clonotype was found a few times. The chain combines TRBV28 with TRBJ2-7; D gene ambiguous. This CDR3 is 13 amino acids long. CDR1 and CDR2 from the germline V gene are MDHEN and SYDVKM. V lost 8 bases and J lost 3, with 14 bases in between. In nucleotides, the CDR3 is TGTGCCAGCGGCTATACCTTTGGCTACGAGCAGTACTTC. It is translated as CASGYTFGYEQYF.

The chain combines TRBV27 with TRBJ1-2; D not resolved. CDR1 is MNHEY, CDR2 SMNVEV, per germline (reference sequence). V dropped 3 bases and J dropped 8 bases, with 13 bases sitting between them. CDR3 size: 13 residues. The DNA of the CDR3 is TGTGCCAGCAGTTTTTCGACCCAATTGGGCTACACCTTC. Its protein product is CASSFSTQLGYTF.

The J gene is TRBJ1-1, the V gene TRBV6-5; D not certain. The CDR3 length is 13 residues. Trimming removed 2 bases from V and 5 bases from J, with 9 bases in between. Germline CDR1 reads MNHEY; CDR2 reads SVGAGI. As DNA, the CDR3 is TGTGCCAGCAGTTACGTTTCGGGGACTGAAGCTTTCTTT. Amino acids: CASSYVSGTEAFF.

This clonotype was found a few times. The rearrangement links TRBV7-9 to TRBJ2-5; D gene uncertain. The CDR3 spans 12 residues. The V gene's germline CDR1 is SEHNR and CDR2 FQNEAQ (reference sequence). Trimming cost V 5 bases and J 3 bases, with 7 bases left between them. CDR3 residues: CASSPKEETQYF. In nucleotides, the CDR3 is TGTGCCAGCAGCCCTAAGGAAGAGACCCAGTACTTC. Variable domain in full (rest from reference TRBV7-9 and TRBJ2-5): DTGVSQNPRHKITKRGQNVTFRCDPISEHNRLYWYRQTLGQGPEFLTYFQNEAQLEKSRLLSDRFSAERPKGSFSTLEIQRTEQGDSAMYLCASSPKEETQYFGPGTRLLVL.

The chain combines TRBV7-2 with TRBJ2-3, with D possibly TRBD1 on 5 matching bases. The V gene's germline CDR1 is SGHTA and CDR2 FQGNSA. Between the trimmed V and J ends, which lost 1 base and 11 bases, there was a span of 13 bases. This CDR3 contains 13 residues. This CDR3 is CASSLDPSQGQYF. The CDR3 DNA reads as TGTGCCAGCAGCTTAGACCCCAGTCAGGGGCAGTATTTT.

This chain links TRBV3-1 with TRBJ1-2, with D unresolved. The CDR3 totals 14 residues. V was shortened by 2 bases and J by 6 bases, with 13 bases between the two germline ends. Per germline, CDR1 LGHDT and CDR2 YNNKEL (reference sequence). The DNA for the CDR3 is TGTGCCAGCAGCCAACAACGGAATTCTCATGGCTACACCTTC. It translates to CASSQQRNSHGYTF.

Ten or more counts support this clonotype. This rearrangement joins TRBV7-2 to TRBJ2-5; the match to TRBD1 covers 7 bases. V lost 5 bases to trimming and J lost 1 base; unmatched junction nucleotides: 7. The CDR3 is 15 amino acids. Germline V gives CDR1 SGHTA, CDR2 FQGNSA. The CDR3 spells CASSTGTAFQETQYF. The CDR3 nucleotides are TGTGCCAGCAGCACTGGGACAGCCTTCCAAGAGACCCAGTACTTC.

V and J are TRBV27 and TRBJ2-2; 7 positions agree with TRBD1. CDR1 and CDR2 (germline): MNHEY, SMNVEV (reference sequence). The CDR3 is made up of 15 amino acids. V was pared by 5 bases and J by 0 bases, with 3 bases of the junction left unmatched. This chain's CDR3 is CASSHDRANTGELFF. As DNA, the CDR3 is TGTGCCAGCAGTCACGACAGGGCGAACACCGGGGAGCTGTTTTTT.

The J gene is TRBJ2-1, the V gene TRBV20-1, with D unclear. CDR1 is DFQATT, CDR2 SNEGSKA, per germline (reference sequence). The CDR3 covers 10 residues. Trimming pared 3 bases from V and 11 bases from J, leaving 8 bases between. The CDR3: CSARVGQQFF. DNA of the CDR3: TGCAGTGCTAGGGTCGGGCAGCAGTTCTTC.

The chain has TRBV12-3 or TRBV12-4 and TRBJ2-6; 15 nucleotides agree with TRBD2. Trimming cost V 6 bases and J 1 base; bases outside gene matches: 4. CDR3 length: 18 residues. The CDR3, as DNA: TGTGCCAGCAGCCGGACTAGCGGGGGGGCTTCTGGGGCCAACGTCCTGACTTTC. Amino acids: CASSRTSGGASGANVLTF.

Many counts were recorded for this clonotype. The chain uses TRBV12-3 or TRBV12-4 and TRBJ2-7; D tentatively fits TRBD1 or TRBD2 (5 bases each). The CDR3 is made up of 14 amino acids. V dropped 8 bases and J dropped 1 base, with 15 bases sitting between them. CDR3 DNA sequence: TGTGCCAGCGCCCTTGCTGGGGGATCCTACGAGCAGTACTTC. Amino acids: CASALAGGSYEQYF.

The chain has TRBV6-6 and TRBJ1-3, with 7 positions matching TRBD1. J was trimmed by 0 bases and V by 2 bases; bases with no gene match: 10. The length of the CDR3 is 18 residues. Per germline, CDR1 MNHNY and CDR2 SVGAGI (reference sequence). CDR3 loop: CASSYAGQRSLSGNTIYF. In DNA, the CDR3 is TGTGCCAGCAGTTACGCGGGACAGAGAAGCCTCTCTGGAAACACCATATATTTT.

This clonotype was seen repeatedly, ten times or more. V and J are TRBV28 and TRBJ2-7; 11 bases map to TRBD2. The CDR3 loop spans 17 amino acids. CDR1 is MDHEN, CDR2 SYDVKM, per germline. The junction had 18 bases not matched to a gene; V was cut back by 8 bases and J by 6 bases. DNA of the CDR3: TGTGCCAGCTGCTCCTACAGCCTAGCGGGAGGAGTATGCGAGCAGTACTTC. It encodes CASCSYSLAGGVCEQYF.

The V gene is TRBV19, the J gene TRBJ1-3, with 7 positions matching TRBD1. J gave up 1 base and V 7 bases, and 4 bases lay outside the gene matches. Germline CDR1 and CDR2: LNHDA and SQIVND (reference sequence). CDR3 length: 14 amino acids. The CDR3 protein is CASMARGSGNTIYF. CDR3 bases: TGTGCCAGTATGGCCAGGGGGTCTGGAAACACCATATATTTT.

This clonotype was seen only a few times. One end of the junction varies from germline; a read error may be responsible. The gene calls are TRBV6-5 and TRBJ2-5; 7 bases align to TRBD1. The CDR3 contains 15 residues. From germline, CDR1 is MNHEY and CDR2 SVGAGI. CDR3: CASTFHPGGRETQYF. DNA for the CDR3: TGTGCTAGCACCTTTCACCCAGGGGGAAGGGAGACCCAGTACTTC.

Ten or more counts support this clonotype. This chain uses TRBV12-3 or TRBV12-4 with TRBJ1-5; D is ambiguous. The CDR3 runs 15 residues. The ends were cut back, 3 bases at V and 7 bases at J, with 16 bases in the middle. This CDR3 is CASSFGRVKGQPQHF. The CDR3 coding sequence is TGTGCCAGCAGTTTCGGGAGGGTGAAGGGCCAGCCCCAGCATTTT.

This clonotype was counted a few times. The CDR3: CASSIRQAYNEQFF. Written as DNA, the CDR3 is TGTGCCAGTAGTATTCGGCAGGCCTACAATGAGCAGTTCTTC. The chain carries TRBV19 and TRBJ2-1; D gene uncertain. With 3 bases removed from V and 2 bases from J, the gap between germline ends came to 8 bases. Germline V gene lookup returns CDR1 LNHDA and CDR2 SQIVND (reference sequence). This CDR3 is built from 14 residues.

This clonotype was seen more than once but under ten times. The gene calls are TRBV7-2 and TRBJ2-7; D remains ambiguous. Germline V gene lookup returns CDR1 SGHTA and CDR2 FQGNSA. V lost 1 base and J lost 1, with 8 bases in between. CDR3 size: 14 residues. In DNA, the CDR3 is TGTGCCAGCAGCTTAGGTGTCAAGTCCTACGAGCAGTACTTC. This gives the protein CASSLGVKSYEQYF.

The sample holds one count of this clonotype. Since a much larger clone is just one base distant, this may be a read error. The chain joins TRBV7-8 to TRBJ2-3; D not resolved. The CDR3 has 14 residues. Germline V lookup: CDR1 SGHVS, CDR2 FQNEAQ. Here the CDR3 reads CDSNPKRDTDTQYF. CDR3 coding DNA: TGTGACAGCAACCCCAAGCGAGACACAGATACGCAGTATTTT.

This clonotype was detected only a few times. The genes are TRBV18 and TRBJ2-1; D ambiguous. The CDR3 runs to 14 residues. The germline V gene encodes CDR1 KGHSH and CDR2 LQKENI. V lost 5 bases and J lost 5, with 13 bases in between. The CDR3 reads CASSSITSNNEQFF. DNA for the CDR3: TGTGCCAGCTCATCCATTACATCGAACAATGAGCAGTTCTTC.

In this sample, this clonotype turned up a few times. The chain carries TRBV11-2 and TRBJ2-3; D unresolved. Trimming cost V 1 base and J 0 bases, with 8 bases left between them. CDR3 length: 15 residues. Germline V gene sequence: CDR1 SGHAT, CDR2 FQNNGV. This CDR3 is CASSLVAYSTDTQYF. In DNA, the CDR3 is TGTGCCAGCAGCTTAGTAGCCTACAGCACAGATACGCAGTATTTT.

A few counts support this clonotype. V is TRBV7-6 and J is TRBJ2-7, with 7 bases fitting TRBD2. The J segment lost 7 bases and the V segment lost 1 base, leaving 4 bases of the junction unmatched. The germline V gene encodes CDR1 SGHVS and CDR2 FNYEAQ. This CDR3 is 13 amino acids long. CDR3 sequence: CASSLGEGMEQYF. CDR3 DNA: TGTGCCAGCAGCTTAGGGGAGGGCATGGAGCAGTACTTC.

At least ten counts were recorded for this clonotype. The chain is built from TRBV28 and TRBJ2-7, with D maybe TRBD1 (6 bases). CDR3 length: 15 residues. Germline assignment: CDR1 MDHEN and CDR2 SYDVKM. Trimming stripped 3 bases from V and 3 bases from J, with 15 bases between. CDR3 in DNA: TGTGCCAGCAGTTTTGGGGAGACAGGAGACTACGAGCAGTACTTC. This sequence encodes CASSFGETGDYEQYF.